Listed here are 28 T cell receptor beta chains from one sample, sequenced in a study of Ad26.COV2.S vaccination and SARS-CoV-2 variants. The treatment: roughly 19 received Ad26.COV2.S at low or high dose, single or two shots; roughly 5 received placebo; per-sample allocation not given. It was on day 63 after the first vaccine or placebo injection that samples were taken. Method: immunoSEQ multiplex PCR; TCRdb's copy keeps in-frame clones and lacks some. The repertoire consists of a few hundred thousand clones, with approximately 90% occurring once and the leading ten covering 3.5% to 4%. Sequencing used peripheral blood, obtained in a trial of Ad26.COV2.S vaccine versus placebo. These TCRs come from a person between 18 and 65 years old who received the Ad26.COV2.S COVID-19 vaccine or a placebo.

CDR3 region: CASSFTGAGFTDTQYF. For the CDR3, the DNA is TGTGCCAGCAGTTTCACGGGGGCGGGATTCACAGATACGCAGTATTTT. The chain carries TRBV28 and TRBJ2-3; either TRBD1 or TRBD2 may supply D (6 bases each). The CDR3 consists of 16 residues. Germline V gives CDR1 MDHEN, CDR2 SYDVKM. Trimming removed 3 bases from V and 2 bases from J, with 15 bases in between.

The rearrangement links TRBV6-6 to TRBJ1-1; TRBD1 matches at 7 bases. Germline lookup yields CDR1 MNHNY and CDR2 SVGAGI (reference sequence). The CDR3 extends over 16 amino acids. V shed 6 bases and J 0 bases; nucleotides not matched to a gene: 10. The CDR3 is CASSPPDRLMNTEAFF. CDR3 nucleotide sequence: TGTGCCAGCAGCCCACCGGACAGGCTAATGAACACTGAAGCTTTCTTT.

J is TRBJ2-3 and V is TRBV7-2, with D unclear. This CDR3 comprises 15 residues. V gave up 1 base and J gave up 4 bases, with 12 bases separating them. Looked up from germline, CDR1 is SGHTA and CDR2 is FQGNSA. For the CDR3, the DNA is TGTGCCAGCAGCTTAGGTAGAGTCACGGCAGATACGCAGTATTTT. This sequence encodes CASSLGRVTADTQYF.

The V gene is TRBV7-3, the J gene TRBJ2-1; 9 bases fit TRBD2. The CDR3 sequence is 17 residues long. Germline lookup yields CDR1 SGHTA and CDR2 FQGTGA. V gave up 1 base and J gave up 7 bases; unmatched junction bases: 11. CDR3 protein: CASSLSIRGGAVNEQFF. In nucleotides, the CDR3 is TGTGCCAGCAGCTTAAGCATACGCGGGGGGGCCGTTAATGAGCAGTTCTTC.

The chain carries TRBV6-2 or TRBV6-3 and TRBJ2-7; D remains unclear. Germline CDR1 MNHEY, CDR2 SVGEGT. The CDR3 is made up of 14 amino acids. The ends were cut back, 6 bases at V and 3 bases at J, with 15 bases in the middle. The CDR3 loop reads CASSRPADYYEQYF. The CDR3 coding sequence is TGTGCCAGCAGCAGGCCGGCAGATTACTACGAGCAGTACTTC.

The chain joins TRBV28 to TRBJ1-1; D uncertain. The CDR3 spans 12 residues. V lost 6 bases, J lost 2 bases, and 7 bases lay in between. Germline CDR1 reads MDHEN; CDR2 reads SYDVKM. The CDR3 DNA is TGTGCCAGCAGCAGGATAAACACTGAAGCTTTCTTT. It translates to CASSRINTEAFF.

This rearrangement joins TRBV6-5 to TRBJ1-1; 8 bases map to TRBD1. Germline CDR1 reads MNHEY; CDR2 reads SVGAGI. Germline trimming cut 5 bases from V and 10 bases from J; bases unmatched to any gene: 6. The CDR3 runs 12 residues. CDR3 nucleotides: TGTGCCAGCAGTCCCAGACAGGGGCGAGCTTTCTTT. Translated: CASSPRQGRAFF.

The rearrangement joins TRBV6-1 to TRBJ1-1; a weak D match, TRBD1 (5 bases). The CDR3 has 15 residues. Germline CDR1 and CDR2: MNHNS and SASEGT. Trimming pared 2 bases from V and 1 base from J, leaving 11 bases between. For the CDR3, the DNA is TGTGCCAGCAGTGAACAGGGCGCCAGGAACACTGAAGCTTTCTTT. Residues: CASSEQGARNTEAFF.

This clone was seen only a few times. The rearrangement joins TRBV6-5 to TRBJ1-6; no reliable D call. V was shortened by 6 bases and J by 7 bases, with 10 bases between the two germline ends. This CDR3 comprises 13 residues. In germline, CDR1 is MNHEY, CDR2 SVGAGI. The CDR3 loop reads CASSPNRNSPLHF. The CDR3 nucleotides read TGTGCCAGCAGCCCGAACAGAAATTCACCCCTCCACTTT.

The genes are TRBV28 and TRBJ2-6; D is undetermined. Germline assignment: CDR1 MDHEN and CDR2 SYDVKM. The CDR3 runs to 16 residues. V was trimmed by 2 bases and J by 2 bases, leaving 10 bases between them. The CDR3 loop is CASSLGRMTGANVLTF. The CDR3 nucleotides read TGTGCCAGCAGTTTAGGCAGGATGACTGGGGCCAACGTCCTGACTTTC.

The CDR3 region is CASRRGSTGELFF. CDR3 nucleotide sequence: TGTGCCAGCAGGCGGGGGAGCACCGGGGAGCTGTTTTTT. The V call is TRBV7-6, the J call TRBJ2-2; 7 bases line up with TRBD2. The length of the CDR3 is 13 residues. Germline values: CDR1 SGHVS, CDR2 FNYEAQ. J gave up 4 bases and V 6 bases, and 2 bases lay outside the gene matches.

A few counts support this clone. The genes are TRBV5-1 and TRBJ1-2; no reliable D call. Germline-derived CDR1 and CDR2 are SGHRS and YFSETQ. The CDR3 has 15 residues. The V end was cut by 5 bases, the J end by 0 bases, with 14 bases between. CDR3 DNA: TGCGCCAGCAGGGCCGGGGAGACTACTAACTATGGCTACACCTTC. This gives the protein CASRAGETTNYGYTF. Variable domain in full (rest from reference TRBV5-1 and TRBJ1-2): KAGVTQTPRYLIKTRGQQVTLSCSPISGHRSVSWYQQTPGQGLQFLFEYFSETQRNKGNFPGRFSGRQFSNSRSEMNVSTLELGDSALYLCASRAGETTNYGYTFGSGTRLTVV.

The V gene is TRBV15, the J gene TRBJ1-2, with D hard to call. The CDR3 is 16 amino acids. V lost 1 base, J lost 3 bases, and 15 bases lay in between. CDR1 is LNHNV, CDR2 YYDKDF, per germline (reference sequence). Here the CDR3 DNA reads TGTGCCACCAGCAGAGGGAGGGCACAAACGGACTATGGCTACACCTTC. It codes for CATSRGRAQTDYGYTF.

The J gene is TRBJ2-7, the V gene TRBV3-1 (or the pseudogene TRBV3-2), with D tentatively TRBD2 (5 bases). The length of the CDR3 is 15 residues. V was pared by 3 bases and J by 2 bases, with 14 bases between. The germline gives CDR1 LGHDT, CDR2 YNNKEL (reference sequence). In DNA form, the CDR3 reads TGTGCCAGCAGCCAGAACCCGGGAAGCGCCTACGAGCAGTACTTC. Translated, it gives CASSQNPGSAYEQYF.

The rearrangement joins TRBV6-2 or TRBV6-3 to TRBJ1-5; D unclear. Germline lookup yields CDR1 MNHEY and CDR2 SVGEGT. V lost 3 bases and J lost 3, with 9 bases in between. The length of the CDR3 is 14 residues. CDR3 sequence reads: CASSYEQTNQPQHF. As DNA, the CDR3 is TGTGCCAGCAGTTATGAACAGACCAATCAGCCCCAGCATTTT.

This sequence joins TRBV27 and TRBJ2-7, with 8 bases matching TRBD1. CDR1 and CDR2 from the germline V gene are MNHEY and SMNVEV (reference sequence). This CDR3 comprises 14 residues. Trimming at V came to 5 bases and at J to 3 bases, leaving 6 bases not matched to a gene. In nucleotides, the CDR3 is TGTGCCAGCAGTCCAGGGGGCGTCGGCTACGAGCAGTACTTC. It codes for CASSPGGVGYEQYF.

This chain uses TRBV28 with TRBJ1-1; D is possibly TRBD1 (5 bases). CDR1 and CDR2 (germline): MDHEN, SYDVKM. This CDR3 has 12 amino acids. The V end lost 6 bases, the J end lost 10 bases, and 15 bases lay between the germline ends. This CDR3 reads CASRPVGGGAFF. The CDR3 region has the DNA TGTGCCAGCAGGCCAGTCGGTGGGGGAGCTTTCTTT.

This chain connects TRBV4-2 to TRBJ2-1; 8 bases align to TRBD1. Looked up from germline, CDR1 is LGHNA and CDR2 is YNFKEQ. The junction had 10 bases not matched to a gene; V was cut back by 3 bases and J by 6 bases. This CDR3 region has 16 residues. This CDR3 reads CASSHRLGTGVNEQFF. The CDR3 region has the DNA TGTGCCAGCAGCCACCGTCTGGGGACAGGAGTCAATGAGCAGTTCTTC.

This clone was picked up one time. The V and J genes are TRBV9 and TRBJ2-2; 7 bases fit TRBD2. Trimming removed 4 bases from V and 3 bases from J; junction bases left unmatched: 9. This CDR3 is built from 16 residues. The germline V gene has CDR1 SGDLS and CDR2 YYNGEE. CDR3 coding DNA: TGTGCCAGCAGCCCTCGAGCGGGGACGGACACCGGGGAGCTGTTTTTT. This encodes CASSPRAGTDTGELFF.

The chain links TRBV11-2 to TRBJ2-7; 11 bases map to TRBD2. The V gene end was trimmed by 1 base and the J gene end by 4 bases; junction bases not matched to a gene: 15. This CDR3 is 19 amino acids long. The germline CDR1 and CDR2 sequences are SGHAT and FQNNGV. CDR3 residues: CASSLAARGQLAGAYEQYF. For the CDR3, the DNA is TGTGCCAGCAGCTTAGCGGCCAGGGGGCAACTAGCGGGGGCTTACGAGCAGTACTTC.

The chain has TRBV7-8 and TRBJ2-2; D is uncertain. Deletions cut 5 bases from V and 6 bases from J, with 13 bases between. This CDR3 is 14 amino acids long. Germline CDR1 is SGHVS and CDR2 is FQNEAQ. The CDR3 DNA sequence: TGTGCCAGCAGCCGAGGCTTCGACGCCGGGGAGCTGTTTTTT. This translates into CASSRGFDAGELFF. The variable domain in full, completed from reference TRBV7-8 and TRBJ2-2, reads GAGVSQSPRYKVAKRGQDVALRCDPISGHVSLFWYQQALGQGPEFLTYFQNEAQLDKSGLPSDRFFAERPEGSVSTLKIQRTQQEDSAVYLCASSRGFDAGELFFGEGSRLTVL.

V gene TRBV6-4 combines with J gene TRBJ2-3; unclear D gene. Between the trimmed V and J ends, which lost 3 bases and 0 bases, there was a span of 10 bases. The CDR3 contains 15 residues. CDR1 is MRHNA, CDR2 SNTAGT, per germline. CDR3 DNA: TGTGCCAGCAGTGATGGCGGTACTAGCACAGATACGCAGTATTTT. Protein: CASSDGGTSTDTQYF.

This chain connects TRBV19 to TRBJ2-1; possibly TRBD1 for D (6 bases). Germline V gene sequence: CDR1 LNHDA, CDR2 SQIVND (reference sequence). The CDR3 is 17 amino acids. The V gene lost 6 bases and the J gene lost 1 base, with 19 bases spanning the gap. Written as DNA, the CDR3 is TGTGCCAGTAGCTCAACCAGGGCAGGGGAGTCCTACAATGAGCAGTTCTTC. Residues: CASSSTRAGESYNEQFF.

The chain couples TRBV5-1 to TRBJ1-3; a weak D match, TRBD1 (6 bases). Trimming shortened V by 4 bases and J by 0 bases, and 14 bases separated the two germline ends. Per the germline V gene, CDR1 is SGHRS and CDR2 is YFSETQ. The length of the CDR3 is 16 residues. CDR3 in amino acids: CASSVGGQFSGNTIYF. CDR3 DNA: TGCGCCAGCAGCGTCGGAGGACAGTTCTCTGGAAACACCATATATTTT.

V gene TRBV5-1 combines with J gene TRBJ2-7; 8 bases fit TRBD2. Trimming at V came to 2 bases and at J to 0 bases, leaving 4 bases not matched to a gene. The CDR3 totals 15 residues. From germline, CDR1 is SGHRS and CDR2 YFSETQ. The CDR3 loop is CASSFNGGDSYEQYF. The DNA of the CDR3 is TGCGCCAGCAGCTTCAACGGGGGGGACTCCTACGAGCAGTACTTC.

The V call is TRBV4-3, the J call TRBJ2-1; no firm D call. The germline CDR1 and CDR2 sequences are LGHNA and YSLEER. The CDR3 totals 12 residues. The V end was cut by 2 bases, the J end by 13 bases, with 12 bases between. The CDR3 here is CASSQRNSPQFF. The CDR3 DNA reads as TGCGCCAGCAGCCAAAGGAACAGCCCCCAGTTCTTC.

V and J are TRBV19 and TRBJ2-5; D possibly corresponds to TRBD2 (6 bases). CDR3 length: 14 residues. The germline gives CDR1 LNHDA, CDR2 SQIVND (reference sequence). The V gene lost 6 bases and the J gene lost 5 bases, with 16 bases spanning the gap. The CDR3 coding sequence is TGTGCCAGTAGCGGGACTTATGTATCGGAGACCCAGTACTTC. As protein: CASSGTYVSETQYF.

This clone has only a few counts. This sequence joins TRBV7-9 and TRBJ2-2; D remains unclear. The CDR3 spans 15 residues. Germline loops: CDR1 SEHNR, CDR2 FQNEAQ (reference sequence). The V end lost 2 bases, the J end lost 3 bases, and 10 bases lay between the germline ends. The CDR3 loop is CASSLIWTHTGELFF. The CDR3 DNA is TGTGCCAGCAGCTTAATCTGGACCCACACCGGGGAGCTGTTTTTT.